This T cell receptor beta chain was identified in a study of T-cell reconstitution after alpha-beta-depleted transplantation in children. Unique molecular identifiers were built into the TCRbeta library. TCRdb processed the PCR reads anew with MiXCR; each CDR3 protein has one entry. The sample contains 300,000 to 350,000 distinct CDR3 sequences, roughly 21% of which appear only once. This clonotype showed up just a few times. This specimen was PBMCs, mostly from graft donor cells, taken 180 days after TCRalphabeta/CD19-depleted stem cell transplant. This clonotype was sampled from a male patient between 10 and 17 years old who had a stem cell transplant for acute lymphoblastic leukemia, so the T cells may come from the graft donor.

The DNA of the CDR3 is TGTGCCAGCAGCGTAGTAGGACTAGCGGGTTACAATGAGCAGTTCTTC. Translating it yields CASSVVGLAGYNEQFF. The J gene is TRBJ2-1, the V gene TRBV9; 11 positions agree with TRBD2. Germline lookup yields CDR1 SGDLS and CDR2 YYNGEE. The CDR3 spans 16 residues. V shed 0 bases, J shed 4 bases, and the junction held 3 bases outside the gene matches.